This note documents a single TCR beta chain sequence. Its antigen is currently unknown. What was sequenced were expressed TCRB transcripts, since all of the isolated RNA had been reverse transcribed. Clones were read by immunoSEQ multiplex PCR, and TCRdb kept only the in-frame ones, dropping some. The sample lists about 360,000 clones, about 12% seen once, with around 0.015% in the top ten. The CDR3 is made up of 18 amino acids. Germline trimming cut 0 bases from V and 0 bases from J; bases unmatched to any gene: 8. In germline, CDR1 is SGHRS, CDR2 YFSETQ. This entry belongs to a study of beta chain features in type 1 diabetes. General observations from the study: PCR might preferentially amplify shorter templates, equally in patients and controls.

The clonotype was recovered from a man younger than 30 in good health. Sequenced: naive CD4+ T cells from blood. The chain employs TRBV5-1 and TRBJ2-1; 8 bases align to TRBD2. The CDR3 sequence is CASSLGGRSASSYNEQFF. CDR3 bases: TGCGCCAGCAGCTTGGGCGGGAGGTCCGCAAGCTCCTACAATGAGCAGTTCTTC.